This T cell receptor (beta chain) was found in a study of CD8+CD57+ T cells in acquired aplastic anemia. Turning to the study itself: Sorted CD4+ plus CD8+ cells gave DNA averaging about 3.2 ug.

Profiles of TCR beta VDJ and CDR3 were generated from a genomic DNA template. TCRdb recomputed calls from the reads with MiXCR, one row per CDR3 protein. In the table there are roughly 300,000 distinct CDR3 sequences, 56% of which are singletons. This clonotype was detected many times. Germline-derived CDR1 and CDR2 are SEHNR and FQNEAQ (reference sequence). The trim removed 5 bases at V and 6 bases at J, leaving 11 bases unmatched. This CDR3 is built from 16 residues. The chain joins TRBV7-9 to TRBJ2-3; TRBD1 agrees at 10 bases. Sequenced: sorted CD4+, CD8+, or CD8+CD57+ T cells (not recorded which) from PBMCs. The source is a human donor with severe aplastic anemia or a healthy control (not recorded which). The CDR3 coding sequence is TGTGCCAGCAGCGCGACGGGACAGGGGATAGGTGATACGCAGTATTTT. This codes for CASSATGQGIGDTQYF.